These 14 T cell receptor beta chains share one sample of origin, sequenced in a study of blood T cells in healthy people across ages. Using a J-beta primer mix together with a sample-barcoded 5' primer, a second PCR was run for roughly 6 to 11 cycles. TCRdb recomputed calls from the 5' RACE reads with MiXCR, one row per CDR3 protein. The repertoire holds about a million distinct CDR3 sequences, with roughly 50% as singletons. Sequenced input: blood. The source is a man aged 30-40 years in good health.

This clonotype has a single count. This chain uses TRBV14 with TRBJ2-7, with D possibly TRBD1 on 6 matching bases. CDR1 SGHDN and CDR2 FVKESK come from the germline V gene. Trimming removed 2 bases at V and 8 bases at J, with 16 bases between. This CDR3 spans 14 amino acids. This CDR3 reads CASSQLQGSRQQYF. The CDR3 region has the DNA TGTGCCAGCAGCCAATTGCAGGGGTCCAGACAGCAGTACTTC.

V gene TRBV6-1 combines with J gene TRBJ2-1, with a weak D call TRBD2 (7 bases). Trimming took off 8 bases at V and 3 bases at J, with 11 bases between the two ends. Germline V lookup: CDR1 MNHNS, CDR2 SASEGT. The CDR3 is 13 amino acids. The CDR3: CASGGANYNEQFF. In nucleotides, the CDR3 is TGTGCCAGCGGGGGGGCCAACTACAATGAGCAGTTCTTC.

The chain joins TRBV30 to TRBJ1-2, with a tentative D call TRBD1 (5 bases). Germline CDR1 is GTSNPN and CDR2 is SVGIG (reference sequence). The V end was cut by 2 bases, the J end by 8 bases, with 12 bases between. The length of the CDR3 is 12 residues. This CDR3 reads CAWSQGLDGYTF. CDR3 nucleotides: TGTGCCTGGAGTCAGGGATTGGACGGCTACACCTTC.

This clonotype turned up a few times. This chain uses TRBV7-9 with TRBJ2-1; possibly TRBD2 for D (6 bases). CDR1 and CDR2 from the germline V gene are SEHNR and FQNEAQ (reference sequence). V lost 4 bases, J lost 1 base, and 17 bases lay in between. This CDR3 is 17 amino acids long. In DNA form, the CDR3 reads TGTGCCAGCAGCTCGCTCTCCTCAGCGGGTTCCTACAATGAGCAGTTCTTC. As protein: CASSSLSSAGSYNEQFF.

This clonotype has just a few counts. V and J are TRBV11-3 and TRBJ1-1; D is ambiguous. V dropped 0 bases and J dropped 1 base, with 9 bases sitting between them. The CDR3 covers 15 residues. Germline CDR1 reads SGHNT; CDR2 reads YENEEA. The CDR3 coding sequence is TGTGCCAGCAGCTTAGAGGAGGTTACGAACACTGAAGCTTTCTTT. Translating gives CASSLEEVTNTEAFF.

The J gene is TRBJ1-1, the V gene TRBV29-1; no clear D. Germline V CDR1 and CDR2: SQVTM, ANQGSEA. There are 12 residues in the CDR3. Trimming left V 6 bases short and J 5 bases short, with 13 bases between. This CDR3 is CSVNEGETEAFF. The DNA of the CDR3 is TGCAGCGTGAACGAGGGTGAGACTGAAGCTTTCTTT.

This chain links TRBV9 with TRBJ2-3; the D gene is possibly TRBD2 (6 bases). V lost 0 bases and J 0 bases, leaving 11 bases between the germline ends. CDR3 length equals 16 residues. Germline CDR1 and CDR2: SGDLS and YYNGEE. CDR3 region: CASSVEGGASTDTQYF. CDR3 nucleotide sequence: TGTGCCAGCAGCGTAGAAGGCGGGGCCAGCACAGATACGCAGTATTTT.

The CDR3 DNA follows: TGTGCCAGCAGCTTGGAACAGGGGACGCGCGAGCAGTACTTC. Translation gives CASSLEQGTREQYF. V usage is TRBV11-2 and J usage is TRBJ2-7, with TRBD1 identical over 7 bases. CDR3 size: 14 residues. Per germline, CDR1 SGHAT and CDR2 FQNNGV. V lost 3 bases and J lost 6; bases outside the gene matches: 8.

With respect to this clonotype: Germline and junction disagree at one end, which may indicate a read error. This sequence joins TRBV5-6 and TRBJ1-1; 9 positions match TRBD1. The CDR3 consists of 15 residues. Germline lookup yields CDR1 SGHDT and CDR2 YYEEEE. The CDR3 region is CAGSFGTGGETEAFF. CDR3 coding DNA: TGTGCCGGCAGTTTCGGAACAGGGGGCGAGACTGAAGCTTTCTTT. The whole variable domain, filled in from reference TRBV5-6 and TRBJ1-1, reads DAGVTQSPTHLIKTRGQQVTLRCSPKSGHDTVSWYQQALGQGPQFIFQYYEEEERQRGNFPDRFSGHQFPNYSSELNVNALLLGDSALYLCAGSFGTGGETEAFFGQGTRLTVV.

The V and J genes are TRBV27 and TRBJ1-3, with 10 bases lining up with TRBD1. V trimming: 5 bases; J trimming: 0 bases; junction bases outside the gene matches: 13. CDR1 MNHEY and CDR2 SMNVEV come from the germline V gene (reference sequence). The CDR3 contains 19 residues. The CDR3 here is CASSPDRGRGVRSGNTIYF. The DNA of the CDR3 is TGTGCCAGCAGTCCCGACAGGGGGCGCGGGGTTCGCTCTGGAAACACCATATATTTT.

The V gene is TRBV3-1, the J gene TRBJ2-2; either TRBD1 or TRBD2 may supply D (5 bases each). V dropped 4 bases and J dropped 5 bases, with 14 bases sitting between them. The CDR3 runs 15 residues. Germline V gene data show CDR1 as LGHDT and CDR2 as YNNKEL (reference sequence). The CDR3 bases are TGTGCCAGCAGCCGAGGCGAGGGGAGAACCGGGGAGCTGTTTTTT. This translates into CASSRGEGRTGELFF. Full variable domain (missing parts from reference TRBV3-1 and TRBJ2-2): DTAVSQTPKYLVTQMGNDKSIKCEQNLGHDTMYWYKQDSKKFLKIMFSYNNKELIINETVPNRFSPKSPDKAHLNLHINSLELGDSAVYFCASSRGEGRTGELFFGEGSRLTVL.

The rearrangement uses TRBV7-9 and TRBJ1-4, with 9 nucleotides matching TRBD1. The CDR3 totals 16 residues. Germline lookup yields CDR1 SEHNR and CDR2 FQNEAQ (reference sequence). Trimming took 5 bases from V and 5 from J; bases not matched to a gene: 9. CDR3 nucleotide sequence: TGTGCCAGCAGCAGGACTTCCGGGACAGGGAATGAAAAACTGTTTTTT. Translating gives CASSRTSGTGNEKLFF.

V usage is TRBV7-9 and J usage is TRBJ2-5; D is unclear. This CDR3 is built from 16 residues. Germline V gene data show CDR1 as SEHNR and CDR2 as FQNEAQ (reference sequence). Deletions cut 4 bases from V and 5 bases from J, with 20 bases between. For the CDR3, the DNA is TGTGCCAGCAGCTCCCATAGTGGGCTAGTTGGGGAGACCCAGTACTTC. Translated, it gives CASSSHSGLVGETQYF. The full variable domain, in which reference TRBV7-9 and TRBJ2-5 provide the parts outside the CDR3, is DTGVSQNPRHKITKRGQNVTFRCDPISEHNRLYWYRQTLGQGPEFLTYFQNEAQLEKSRLLSDRFSAERPKGSFSTLEIQRTEQGDSAMYLCASSSHSGLVGETQYFGPGTRLLVL.

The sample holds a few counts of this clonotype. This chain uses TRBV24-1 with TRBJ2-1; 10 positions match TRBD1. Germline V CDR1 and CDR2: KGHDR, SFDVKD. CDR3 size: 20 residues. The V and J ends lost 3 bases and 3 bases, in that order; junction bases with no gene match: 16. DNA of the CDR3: TGTGCCACCAGTGATGGGACAGGGGTCCTACTGGGCCCCGGCTACAATGAGCAGTTCTTC. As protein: CATSDGTGVLLGPGYNEQFF.